This entry features one T cell receptor beta chain sequence. The sample originates from a study of glioma-infiltrating T cells. Amplification of TCR alpha and beta CDR3 regions from RNA used iRepertoire nested multiplex PCR. MiXCR, applied by TCRdb to the multiplex PCR reads, yields one record per CDR3 protein. The table has approximately 400,000 distinct CDR3 sequences, roughly two fifths seen once; the top ten hold around 12%. Trimming took off 5 bases at V and 3 bases at J, with 25 bases between the two ends. The CDR3 contains 18 residues. In germline, CDR1 is SEHNR, CDR2 FQNEAQ (reference sequence).

This sequence joins TRBV7-9 and TRBJ2-5; no firm D call. This TCR was recovered from a human donor with low-grade glioma or glioblastoma, undergoing nonglioma brain surgery, or in good health (not recorded which). Sequencing was carried out using glioma tissue, nonneoplastic brain tissue, or PBMCs (not recorded which). Here the CDR3 DNA reads TGTGCCAGCAGCCAACGCAGGTGGTCGGACGACCAAAAAGAGACCCAGTACTTC. It translates to CASSQRRWSDDQKETQYF. Full variable domain (remainder filled in from reference TRBV7-9 and TRBJ2-5): DTGVSQNPRHKITKRGQNVTFRCDPISEHNRLYWYRQTLGQGPEFLTYFQNEAQLEKSRLLSDRFSAERPKGSFSTLEIQRTEQGDSAMYLCASSQRRWSDDQKETQYFGPGTRLLVL.